This T cell receptor beta chain was recovered during a study of chemoradiotherapy in HPV16-positive cancers (dated by TCRdb to the early 2020s). With respect to the entire study: Candidate HPV-specific T-cell clones and common TCR motifs were defined through functional T-cell assays on cells from a couple of HPV16-positive patients. Next, the candidate HPV-specific TCRs and motifs were followed in TCR repertoires from about 90 patients with HPV-related cancers. The study asked whether T-cell immunity against the HPV oncoproteins E6 and E7 changes during chemoradiotherapy and whether it affects survival.

The CDR3, cysteine through phenylalanine, is 15 amino acids long. The sequence is cut down to CDR3 DNA, 45 bases in frame from base 1. Looking up the germline V gene yields CDR1 MNHEY and CDR2 SVGAGI. Cut back by 2 bases and 2 bases, the V and J ends lie 13 bases apart. Summary of the overall study and its limitations: In HPV16-positive patients, expansion of HPV-responsive T cells during chemoradiotherapy was associated with improved recurrence-free survival. Only two HPV16-positive patients were used to derive the functional definition of HPV-specific T cells, and the survival association was reported for HPV16-positive patients. Expansion of candidate HPV-specific clones and E7-related TCR motifs was observed in the tumor microenvironment during treatment, whereas no such expansion was observed for non-HPV-specific T cells.

Repertoires were sampled repeatedly over the course of chemoradiotherapy, so clonal expansion could be followed in the tumor microenvironment. Regarding this clone: Its antigen remains unidentified. Base qualities were left out, and no much larger clone turns up one base away.

The library was produced with the immunoSEQ multiplex PCR assay. In its TCRdb copy, this immuneACCESS table keeps in-frame sequences only and misses some clones. Where compared with another copy, unresolved V genes explain less than half of these, and the others have no known cause. This sample is represented by tens of thousands of clones; approximately 92% of them were singletons. Clones ranked in the top ten supply around 23% of the sample. Sequencing used blood, obtained from a patient who underwent chemoradiotherapy. The rearranged segments are TRBV6-5 and TRBJ2-7, with TRBD1 as a weak D call on 5 bases. The clonotype originates from a human donor with HPV-associated anogenital cancer. The nucleotide sequence reads as follows: TGTGCCAGCAGTTACGGTTCAGGGAAAGCCTACGAGCAGTACTTC. This is translated as CASSYGSGKAYEQYF.